What follows are 6 T cell receptor beta chains derived from one specimen sequenced in a study of T cell repertoires in cytomegalovirus infection. TCRdb recomputed calls from the reads with MiXCR, one row per CDR3 protein. The profile shows approximately 910,000 distinct CDR3 sequences, approximately 33% of them singletons. Antigens for these TCRs are unknown. Sequencing was performed on cultured CD8+ T cells from PBMCs, taken from culture after CMV antigen stimulation. The receptor source for this set is a human donor in good health (CMV status not recorded). Some clones in this sample may be carry-over from other donors' samples.

This chain links TRBV5-4 with TRBJ2-6, with TRBD1 as a possible D gene (6 bases). V dropped 8 bases and J dropped 1 base, with 19 bases sitting between them. The CDR3 has 17 residues. Germline lookup yields CDR1 SGHNT and CDR2 YYREEE (reference sequence). Here the CDR3 reads CASTKRTTGSGANVLTF. The CDR3, as DNA: TGTGCCAGTACCAAAAGAACGACAGGATCTGGGGCCAACGTCCTGACTTTC.

The gene calls are TRBV9 and TRBJ2-5; D not resolved. The V and J ends lost 0 bases and 5 bases respectively, with 8 bases between them. In germline, CDR1 is SGDLS, CDR2 YYNGEE. CDR3 length equals 13 residues. The CDR3 protein is CASSVGLGETQYF. The CDR3 nucleotides read TGTGCCAGCAGCGTAGGACTTGGTGAGACCCAGTACTTC.

In this sample, this clonotype turned up once. V is TRBV9 and J is TRBJ1-4; 9 nucleotides agree with TRBD1. The length of the CDR3 is 15 residues. The ends lost 0 bases at V and 5 bases at J; junction bases unmatched: 2. Per the germline V gene, CDR1 is SGDLS and CDR2 is YYNGEE. The DNA of the CDR3 is TGTGCCAGCAGCGTAGAAGGGACAGGGAATGAAAAACTGTTTTTT. Translating it yields CASSVEGTGNEKLFF.

This clonotype was observed a few times. The chain uses TRBV6-2 or TRBV6-3 and TRBJ2-1, with a weak D call TRBD2 (5 bases). CDR3 length equals 16 residues. Germline lookup yields CDR1 MNHEY and CDR2 SVGEGT. V lost 4 bases and J lost 8, with 21 bases in between. The CDR3 coding sequence is TGTGCCAGCAGTTCAGGACTGCTTCCTGGTGGCGATGAGCAGTTCTTC. It specifies CASSSGLLPGGDEQFF.

This sequence joins TRBV20-1 and TRBJ1-1; 8 bases map to TRBD1. Germline V gives CDR1 DFQATT, CDR2 SNEGSKA (reference sequence). With 6 bases clipped from V and 5 bases from J, the junction kept 8 bases outside the gene matches. This CDR3 contains 13 residues. Here the CDR3 reads CSAPTGVATEAFF. The CDR3 DNA follows: TGCAGTGCCCCGACAGGGGTGGCAACTGAAGCTTTCTTT.

The chain combines TRBV3-1 with TRBJ2-5; 9 positions match TRBD2. The germline V gene has CDR1 LGHDT and CDR2 YNNKEL (reference sequence). The CDR3 extends over 14 amino acids. Trimming at V came to 4 bases and at J to 4 bases, leaving 4 bases not matched to a gene. CDR3 nucleotides: TGTGCCAGCAGCCCCGGGACTAGCAGAGAGACCCAGTACTTC. This translates into CASSPGTSRETQYF.